This TCR beta chain came from a study of cytomegalovirus exposure and HLA in healthy donors. Study conclusions and caveats: Most observed TCR sequences were rare, whereas some public TCRs were detected in many donors. First-cohort TCR clusters tended to co-occur in the 130 or so validation repertoires, a later analysis found. Some TCR beta chains (more than 150 of them) were listed as cytomegalovirus-associated.

Details on this clone: Its antigen is not identified.

The donors were part of the validation cohort of 100 to 150 subjects. That cohort was separate from the first cohort, which comprised roughly 670 subjects. Sequencing used immunoSEQ multiplex PCR; TCRdb keeps in-frame clones, though not all of them. This table has tens of thousands of clones, more than 85% appearing once. The ends lost 7 bases at V and 0 bases at J; junction bases unmatched: 18. The CDR3 has 18 amino acids. Germline CDR1 and CDR2: GTSNPN and SVGIG (reference sequence). The chain uses TRBV30 and TRBJ2-3; 8 bases align to TRBD2. Input material: PBMCs. The sequence derives from a woman aged 18 to 35 in good health and CMV-seronegative. The CDR3 loop is CASQDRVTSGESTDTQYF. CDR3 bases: TGTGCCTCCCAAGACCGCGTCACTAGCGGAGAAAGCACAGATACGCAGTATTTT.